This T cell receptor beta chain appears in the sequencing data of a study of T cell responses to AZD1222 COVID-19 vaccine. Findings and limits, study-wide: Mostly white British, mostly female donors; authors suggested clonal diversity may be underestimated. Following two doses of AZD1222, Spike-specific TCR breadth and depth rose. Seropositive status at baseline applied to only 5 or 6 AZD1222 recipients.

Using immunoSEQ multiplex PCR, the repertoire was profiled, and TCRdb retains in-frame clones only, with some absent. The data contain 90,000 to 150,000 clones, about 87% of them seen just once; the ten biggest clones take up around 8.6%. As concerns this clone: What it binds is not known.

The source of this sequence is an adult in good health. The material was peripheral blood, obtained on day 0 of AZD1222 vaccination.

The CDR3 spells CASSLQAPNTEAFF. CDR3 DNA sequence: TGCGCCAGCAGCCTACAGGCGCCGAACACTGAAGCTTTCTTT. The chain couples TRBV5-1 to TRBJ1-1, with TRBD1 as a possible D gene (5 bases). CDR3 length: 14 amino acids. V was clipped by 4 bases and J by 1 base, with 11 bases between them. Per the germline V gene, CDR1 is SGHRS and CDR2 is YFSETQ.